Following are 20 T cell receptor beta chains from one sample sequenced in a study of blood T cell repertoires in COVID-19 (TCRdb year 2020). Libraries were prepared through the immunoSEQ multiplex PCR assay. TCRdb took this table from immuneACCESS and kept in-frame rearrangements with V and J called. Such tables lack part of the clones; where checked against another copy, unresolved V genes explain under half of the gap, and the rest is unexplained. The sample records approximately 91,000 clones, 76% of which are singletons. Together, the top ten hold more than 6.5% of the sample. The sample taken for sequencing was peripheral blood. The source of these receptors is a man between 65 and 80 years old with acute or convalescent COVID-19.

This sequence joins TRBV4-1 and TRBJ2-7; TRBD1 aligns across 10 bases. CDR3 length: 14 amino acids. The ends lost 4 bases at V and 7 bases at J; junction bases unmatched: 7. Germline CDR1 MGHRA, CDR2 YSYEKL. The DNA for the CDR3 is TGCGCCAGCAGCCCGGACAGGGGGACAAATGAGCAGTACTTC. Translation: CASSPDRGTNEQYF.

DNA of the CDR3: TGTGCCAGCAGCCGACCAACAGGGCTGAGGGGCTACACCTTC. Its translation is CASSRPTGLRGYTF. The chain has TRBV27 and TRBJ1-2; possible D gene TRBD1, 6 bases. The length of the CDR3 is 14 residues. The V end lost 6 bases, the J end lost 8 bases, and 19 bases lay between the germline ends. From germline, CDR1 is MNHEY and CDR2 SMNVEV (reference sequence).

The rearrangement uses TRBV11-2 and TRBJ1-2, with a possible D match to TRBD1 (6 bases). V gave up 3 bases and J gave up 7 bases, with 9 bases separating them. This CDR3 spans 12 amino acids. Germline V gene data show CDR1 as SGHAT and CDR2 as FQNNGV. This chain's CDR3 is CASSFGGGGYTF. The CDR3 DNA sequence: TGTGCCAGCAGCTTTGGGGGCGGTGGCTACACCTTC.

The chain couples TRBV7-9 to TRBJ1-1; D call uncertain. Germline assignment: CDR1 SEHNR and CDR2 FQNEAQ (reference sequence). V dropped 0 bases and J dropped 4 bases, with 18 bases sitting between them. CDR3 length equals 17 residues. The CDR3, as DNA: TGTGCCAGCAGCTTAGCCCACGGGGTGCGGGGAAGCACTGAAGCTTTCTTT. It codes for CASSLAHGVRGSTEAFF.

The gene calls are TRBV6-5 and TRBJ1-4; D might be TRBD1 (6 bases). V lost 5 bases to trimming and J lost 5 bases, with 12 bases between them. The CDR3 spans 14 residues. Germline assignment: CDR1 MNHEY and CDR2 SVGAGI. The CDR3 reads CASSTGLENEKLFF. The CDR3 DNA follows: TGTGCCAGCAGTACAGGGCTTGAAAATGAAAAACTGTTTTTT.

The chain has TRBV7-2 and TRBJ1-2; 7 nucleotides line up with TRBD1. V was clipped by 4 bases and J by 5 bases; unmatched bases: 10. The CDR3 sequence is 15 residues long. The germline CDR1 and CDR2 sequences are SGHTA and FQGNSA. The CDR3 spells CASSSFPGTVYGYTF. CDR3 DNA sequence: TGTGCCAGCAGCTCCTTCCCCGGGACAGTTTATGGCTACACCTTC.

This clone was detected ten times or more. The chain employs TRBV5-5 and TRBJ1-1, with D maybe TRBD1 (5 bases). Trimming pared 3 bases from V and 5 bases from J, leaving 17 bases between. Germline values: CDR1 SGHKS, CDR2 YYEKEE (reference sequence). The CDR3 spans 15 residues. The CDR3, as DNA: TGTGCCAGCAGCTACCCGGGACTCAAGAGGACTGAAGCTTTCTTT. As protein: CASSYPGLKRTEAFF.

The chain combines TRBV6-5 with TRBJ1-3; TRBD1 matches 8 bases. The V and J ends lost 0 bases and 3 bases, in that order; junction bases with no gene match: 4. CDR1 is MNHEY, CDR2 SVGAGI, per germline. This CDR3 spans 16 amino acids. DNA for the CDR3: TGTGCCAGCAGTTACTCGACAGGGGCGGGTGGAAACACCATATATTTT. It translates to CASSYSTGAGGNTIYF.

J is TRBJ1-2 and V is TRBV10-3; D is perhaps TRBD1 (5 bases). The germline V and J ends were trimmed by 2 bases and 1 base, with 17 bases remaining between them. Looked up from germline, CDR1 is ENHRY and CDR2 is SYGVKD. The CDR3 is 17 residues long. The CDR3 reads CAISEPGAGELNYGYTF. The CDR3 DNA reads TGTGCCATCAGTGAGCCTGGGGCGGGGGAACTTAACTATGGCTACACCTTC.

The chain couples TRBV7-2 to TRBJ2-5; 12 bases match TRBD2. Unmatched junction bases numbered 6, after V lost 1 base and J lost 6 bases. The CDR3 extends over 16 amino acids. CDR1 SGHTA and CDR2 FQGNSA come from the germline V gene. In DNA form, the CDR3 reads TGTGCCAGCAGCTTAGGGCTAGCGGGGGGGGGCAAGACCCAGTACTTC. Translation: CASSLGLAGGGKTQYF.

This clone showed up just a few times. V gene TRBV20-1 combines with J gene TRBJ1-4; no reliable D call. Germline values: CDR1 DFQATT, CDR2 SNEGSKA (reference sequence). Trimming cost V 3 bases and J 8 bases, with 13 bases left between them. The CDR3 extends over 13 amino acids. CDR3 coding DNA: TGCAGTGCTAGTCTCTCCGGAGGCGAAAAACTGTTTTTT. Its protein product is CSASLSGGEKLFF.

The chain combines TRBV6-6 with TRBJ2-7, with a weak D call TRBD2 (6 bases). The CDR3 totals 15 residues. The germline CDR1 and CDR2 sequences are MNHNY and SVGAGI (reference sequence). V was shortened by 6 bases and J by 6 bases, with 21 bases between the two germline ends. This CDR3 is CASSSGTLNLVEQYV. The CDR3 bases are TGTGCCAGCAGCTCCGGGACTCTAAACCTCGTCGAGCAGTACGTC.

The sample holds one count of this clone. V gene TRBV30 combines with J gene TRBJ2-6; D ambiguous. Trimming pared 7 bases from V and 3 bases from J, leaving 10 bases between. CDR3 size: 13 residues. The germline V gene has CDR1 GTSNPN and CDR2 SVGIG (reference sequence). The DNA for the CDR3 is TGTGCCTCCCTGTGGAGTGGGGCCAACGTCCTGACTTTC. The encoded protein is CASLWSGANVLTF.

The CDR3 DNA reads as TGTGCCATCAGTGAGTCGGGGCAGGACAATCAGCCCCAGCATTTT. Translation: CAISESGQDNQPQHF. The chain joins TRBV10-3 to TRBJ1-5; D may be TRBD1 (5 bases). Germline lookup yields CDR1 ENHRY and CDR2 SYGVKD. V gave up 0 bases and J gave up 3 bases, with 9 bases separating them. The CDR3 is 15 residues long.

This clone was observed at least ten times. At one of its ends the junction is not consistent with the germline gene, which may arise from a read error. CDR3 protein: CASTFGRGSTETQYF. For the CDR3, the DNA is TGTGCTAGCACTTTCGGCCGAGGATCCACGGAGACCCAGTACTTC. The V call is TRBV7-7, the J call TRBJ2-5; D is undetermined. CDR3 length equals 15 residues. Germline V gene sequence: CDR1 SSHAT, CDR2 FNYEAQ (reference sequence).

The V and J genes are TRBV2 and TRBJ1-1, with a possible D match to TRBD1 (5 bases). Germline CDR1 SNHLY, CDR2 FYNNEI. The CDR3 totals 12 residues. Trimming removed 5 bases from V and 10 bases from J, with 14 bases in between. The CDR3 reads CASSTRTGGAFF. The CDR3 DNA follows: TGTGCCAGCAGTACTCGAACGGGGGGAGCTTTCTTT.

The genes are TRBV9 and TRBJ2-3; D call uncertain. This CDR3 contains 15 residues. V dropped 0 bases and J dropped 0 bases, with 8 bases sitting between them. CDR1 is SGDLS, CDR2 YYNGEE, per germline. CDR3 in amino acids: CASSVASLSTDTQYF. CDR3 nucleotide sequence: TGTGCCAGCAGCGTAGCAAGCCTAAGCACAGATACGCAGTATTTT.

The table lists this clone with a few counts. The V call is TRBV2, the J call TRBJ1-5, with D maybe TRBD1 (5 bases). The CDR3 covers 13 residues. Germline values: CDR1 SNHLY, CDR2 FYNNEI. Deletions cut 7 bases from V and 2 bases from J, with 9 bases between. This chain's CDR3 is CASTDIGNQPQHF. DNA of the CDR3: TGTGCCAGCACGGACATCGGCAATCAGCCCCAGCATTTT.

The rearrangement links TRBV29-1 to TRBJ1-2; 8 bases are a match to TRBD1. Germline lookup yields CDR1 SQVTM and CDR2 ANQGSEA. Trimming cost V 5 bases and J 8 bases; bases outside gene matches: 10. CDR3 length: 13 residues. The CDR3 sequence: CSVRESTGDGYTF. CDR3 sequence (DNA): TGCAGCGTTCGGGAGTCGACAGGGGACGGCTACACCTTC.

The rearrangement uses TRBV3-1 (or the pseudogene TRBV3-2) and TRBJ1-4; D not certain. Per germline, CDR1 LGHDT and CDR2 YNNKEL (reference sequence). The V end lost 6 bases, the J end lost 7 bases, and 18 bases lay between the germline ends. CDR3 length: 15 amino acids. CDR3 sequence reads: CASSPASSFGEKLFF. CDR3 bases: TGTGCCAGCAGTCCAGCGAGTTCGTTCGGTGAAAAACTGTTTTTT.